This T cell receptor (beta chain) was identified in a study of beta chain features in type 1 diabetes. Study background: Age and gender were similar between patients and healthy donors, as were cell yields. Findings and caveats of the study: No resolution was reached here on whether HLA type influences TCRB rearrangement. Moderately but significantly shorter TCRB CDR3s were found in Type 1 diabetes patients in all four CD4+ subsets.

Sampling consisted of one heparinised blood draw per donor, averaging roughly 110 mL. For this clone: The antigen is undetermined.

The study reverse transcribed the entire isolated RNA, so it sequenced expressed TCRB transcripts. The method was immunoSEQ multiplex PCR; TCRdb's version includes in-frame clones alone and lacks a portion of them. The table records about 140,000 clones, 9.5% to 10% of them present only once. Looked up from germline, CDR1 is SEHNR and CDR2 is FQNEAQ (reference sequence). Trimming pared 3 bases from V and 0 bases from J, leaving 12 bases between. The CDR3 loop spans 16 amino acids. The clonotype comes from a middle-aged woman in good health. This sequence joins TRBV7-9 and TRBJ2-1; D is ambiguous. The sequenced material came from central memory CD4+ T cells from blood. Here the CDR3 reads CASSFGPRSSYNEQFF. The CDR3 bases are TGTGCCAGCAGCTTTGGTCCGCGGTCCTCCTACAATGAGCAGTTCTTC. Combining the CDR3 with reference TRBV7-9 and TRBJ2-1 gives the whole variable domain DTGVSQNPRHKITKRGQNVTFRCDPISEHNRLYWYRQTLGQGPEFLTYFQNEAQLEKSRLLSDRFSAERPKGSFSTLEIQRTEQGDSAMYLCASSFGPRSSYNEQFFGPGTRLTVL.